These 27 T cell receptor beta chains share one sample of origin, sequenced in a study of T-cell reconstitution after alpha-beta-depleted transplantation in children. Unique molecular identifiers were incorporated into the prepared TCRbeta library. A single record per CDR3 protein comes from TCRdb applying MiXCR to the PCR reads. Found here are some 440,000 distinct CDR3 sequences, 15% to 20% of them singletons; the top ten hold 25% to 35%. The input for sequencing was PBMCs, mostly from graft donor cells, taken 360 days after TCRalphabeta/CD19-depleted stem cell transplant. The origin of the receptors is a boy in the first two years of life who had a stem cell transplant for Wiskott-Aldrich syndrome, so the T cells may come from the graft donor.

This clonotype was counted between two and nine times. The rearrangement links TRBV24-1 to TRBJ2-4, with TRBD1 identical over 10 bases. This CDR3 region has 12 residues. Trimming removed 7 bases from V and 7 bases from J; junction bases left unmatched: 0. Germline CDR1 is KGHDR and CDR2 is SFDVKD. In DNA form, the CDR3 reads TGTGCCACCAGGGACAGGGGGAACATTCAGTACTTC. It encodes CATRDRGNIQYF.

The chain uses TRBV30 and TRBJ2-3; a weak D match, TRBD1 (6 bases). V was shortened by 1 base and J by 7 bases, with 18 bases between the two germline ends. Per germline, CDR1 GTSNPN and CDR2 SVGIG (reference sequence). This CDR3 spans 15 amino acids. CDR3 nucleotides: TGTGCCTGGAGTGGCAGGGGAAAATCTGGACATACGCAGTATTTT. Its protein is CAWSGRGKSGHTQYF.

In DNA, the CDR3 is TGTGCCATCAGTGTTCCAGGGGGGACCTACGAGCAGTACTTC. It specifies CAISVPGGTYEQYF. The V and J genes are TRBV10-3 and TRBJ2-7, with D perhaps TRBD1 (7 bases). Trimming removed 4 bases at V and 2 bases at J, with 12 bases between. CDR1 is ENHRY and CDR2 is SYGVKD in the germline V gene. The CDR3 is made up of 14 amino acids.

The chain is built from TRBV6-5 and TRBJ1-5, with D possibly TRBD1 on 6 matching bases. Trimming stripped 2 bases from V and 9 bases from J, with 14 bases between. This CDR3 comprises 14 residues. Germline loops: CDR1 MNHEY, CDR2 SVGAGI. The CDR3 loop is CASSYLTGHGPQHF. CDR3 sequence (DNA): TGTGCCAGCAGTTACCTTACGGGACACGGGCCCCAGCATTTT.

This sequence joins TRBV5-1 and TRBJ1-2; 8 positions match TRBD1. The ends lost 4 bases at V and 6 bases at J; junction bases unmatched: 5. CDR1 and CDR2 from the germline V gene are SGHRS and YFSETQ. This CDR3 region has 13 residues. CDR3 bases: TGCGCCAGCAGCCGGACAGGGCCGCATGGCTACACCTTC. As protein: CASSRTGPHGYTF.

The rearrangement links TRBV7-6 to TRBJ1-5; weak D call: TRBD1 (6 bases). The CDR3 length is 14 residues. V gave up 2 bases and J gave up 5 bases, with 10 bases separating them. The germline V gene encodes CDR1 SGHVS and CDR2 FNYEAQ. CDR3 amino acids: CASSLSPGDQPQHF. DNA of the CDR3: TGTGCCAGCAGCTTAAGTCCAGGGGATCAGCCCCAGCATTTT.

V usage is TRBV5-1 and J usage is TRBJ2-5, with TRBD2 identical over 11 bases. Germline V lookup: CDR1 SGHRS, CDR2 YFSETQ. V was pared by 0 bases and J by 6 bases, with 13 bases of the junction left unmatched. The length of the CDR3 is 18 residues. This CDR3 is CASSLAVTSGVILKTQYF. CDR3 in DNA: TGCGCCAGCAGCTTGGCTGTGACTAGCGGGGTAATTCTAAAGACCCAGTACTTC.

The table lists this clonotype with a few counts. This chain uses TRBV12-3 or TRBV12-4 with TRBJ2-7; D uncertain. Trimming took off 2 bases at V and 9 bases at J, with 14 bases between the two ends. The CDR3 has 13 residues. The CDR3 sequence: CASSLPGASRQYF. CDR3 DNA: TGTGCCAGCAGTTTACCTGGCGCAAGCAGGCAGTACTTC.

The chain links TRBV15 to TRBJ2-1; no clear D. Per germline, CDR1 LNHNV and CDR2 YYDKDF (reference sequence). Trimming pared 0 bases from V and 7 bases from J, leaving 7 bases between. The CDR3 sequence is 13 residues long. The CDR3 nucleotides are TGTGCCACCAGCAGAGATTCCAGGAATGAGCAGTTCTTC. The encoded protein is CATSRDSRNEQFF.

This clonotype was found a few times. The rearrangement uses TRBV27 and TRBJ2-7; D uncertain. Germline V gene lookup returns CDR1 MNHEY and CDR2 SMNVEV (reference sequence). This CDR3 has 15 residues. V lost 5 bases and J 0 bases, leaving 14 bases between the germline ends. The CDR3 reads CASSPFGLGSYEQYF. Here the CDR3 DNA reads TGTGCCAGCAGTCCTTTCGGTCTTGGCTCCTACGAGCAGTACTTC.

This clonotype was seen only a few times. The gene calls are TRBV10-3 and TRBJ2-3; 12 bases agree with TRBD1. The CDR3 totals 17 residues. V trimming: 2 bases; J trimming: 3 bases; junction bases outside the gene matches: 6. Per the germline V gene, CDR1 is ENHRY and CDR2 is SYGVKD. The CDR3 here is CAISEGDRGRRTDTQYF. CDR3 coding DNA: TGTGCCATCAGTGAGGGGGACAGGGGGCGCAGAACAGATACGCAGTATTTT.

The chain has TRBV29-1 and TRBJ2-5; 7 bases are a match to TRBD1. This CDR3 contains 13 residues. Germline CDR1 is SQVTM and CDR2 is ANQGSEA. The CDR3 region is CNAIQGRSRTQYF. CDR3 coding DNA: TGCAACGCGATACAGGGGCGGTCGAGGACCCAGTACTTC.

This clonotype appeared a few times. The CDR3 region is CASRELGGGQETQYF. The DNA for the CDR3 is TGTGCCAGCAGAGAATTGGGGGGGGGGCAAGAGACCCAGTACTTC. The J gene is TRBJ2-5, the V gene TRBV27; 7 nucleotides line up with TRBD2. The CDR3 sequence is 15 residues long. Germline CDR1 MNHEY, CDR2 SMNVEV (reference sequence). The V gene end was trimmed by 6 bases and the J gene end by 2 bases; junction bases not matched to a gene: 9.

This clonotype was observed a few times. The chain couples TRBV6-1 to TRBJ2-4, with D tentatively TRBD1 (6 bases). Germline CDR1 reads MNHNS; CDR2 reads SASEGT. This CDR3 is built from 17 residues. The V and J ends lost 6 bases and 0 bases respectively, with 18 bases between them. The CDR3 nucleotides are TGTGCCAGCAGACAAATACAGGGTTCTCTAGCCAAAAACATTCAGTACTTC. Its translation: CASRQIQGSLAKNIQYF.

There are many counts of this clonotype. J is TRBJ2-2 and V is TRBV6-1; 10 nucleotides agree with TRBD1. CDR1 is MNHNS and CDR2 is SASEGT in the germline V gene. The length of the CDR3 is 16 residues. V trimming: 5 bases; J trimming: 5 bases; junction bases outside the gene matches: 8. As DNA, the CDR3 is TGTGCCAGCAGTCTAGGACAGGGGGTGCGAACCGGGGAGCTGTTTTTT. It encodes CASSLGQGVRTGELFF.

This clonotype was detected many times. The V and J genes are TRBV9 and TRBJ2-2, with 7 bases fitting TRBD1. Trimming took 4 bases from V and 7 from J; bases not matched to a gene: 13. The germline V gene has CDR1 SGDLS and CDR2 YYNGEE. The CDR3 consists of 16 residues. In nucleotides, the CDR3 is TGTGCCAGCAGCCCCAGCGACAGGGTATACGGCGGGGAGCTGTTTTTT. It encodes CASSPSDRVYGGELFF. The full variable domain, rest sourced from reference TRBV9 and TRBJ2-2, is DSGVTQTPKHLITATGQRVTLRCSPRSGDLSVYWYQQSLDQGLQFLIQYYNGEERAKGNILERFSAQQFPDLHSELNLSSLELGDSALYFCASSPSDRVYGGELFFGEGSRLTVL.

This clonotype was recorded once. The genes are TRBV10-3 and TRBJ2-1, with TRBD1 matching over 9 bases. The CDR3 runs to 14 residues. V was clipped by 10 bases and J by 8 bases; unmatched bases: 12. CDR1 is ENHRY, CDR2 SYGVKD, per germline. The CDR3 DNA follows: TGTGCCACCAGAGACCGGGACAGGGTTCATGAGCAGTTCTTC. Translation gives CATRDRDRVHEQFF.

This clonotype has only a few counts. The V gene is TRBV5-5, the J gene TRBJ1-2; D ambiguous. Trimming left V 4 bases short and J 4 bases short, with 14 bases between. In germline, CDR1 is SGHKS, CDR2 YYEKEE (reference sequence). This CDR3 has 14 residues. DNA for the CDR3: TGTGCCAGCAGCCCACCGGCAGCCTCCTATGGCTACACCTTC. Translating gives CASSPPAASYGYTF.

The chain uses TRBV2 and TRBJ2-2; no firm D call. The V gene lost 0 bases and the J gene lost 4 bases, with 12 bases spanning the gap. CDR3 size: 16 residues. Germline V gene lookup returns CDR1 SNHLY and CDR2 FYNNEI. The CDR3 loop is CASSEAQLRTTGELFF. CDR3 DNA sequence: TGTGCCAGCAGTGAAGCACAACTACGGACCACCGGGGAGCTGTTTTTT.

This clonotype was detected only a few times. As DNA, the CDR3 is TGTGCCAGCACCCGGACTAGCGGCCACAATGAGCAGTTCTTC. It yields the protein CASTRTSGHNEQFF. The rearrangement joins TRBV12-3 or TRBV12-4 to TRBJ2-1, with 10 bases lining up with TRBD2. The V segment lost 7 bases and the J segment 5 bases; nucleotides outside the gene matches: 5. The CDR3 length is 14 residues.

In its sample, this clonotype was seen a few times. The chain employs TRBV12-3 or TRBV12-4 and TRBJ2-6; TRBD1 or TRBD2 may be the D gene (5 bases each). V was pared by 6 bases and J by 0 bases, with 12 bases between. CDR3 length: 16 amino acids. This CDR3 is CASRTGTSSGANVLTF. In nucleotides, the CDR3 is TGTGCCAGCAGAACCGGGACGAGCTCTGGGGCCAACGTCCTGACTTTC.

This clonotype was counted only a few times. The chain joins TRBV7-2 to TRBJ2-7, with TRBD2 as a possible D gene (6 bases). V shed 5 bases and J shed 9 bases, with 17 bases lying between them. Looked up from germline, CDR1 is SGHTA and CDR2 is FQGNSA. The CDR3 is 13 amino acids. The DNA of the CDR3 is TGTGCCAGCAGCATGGGACTCCCCCAGGGGCAGTACTTC. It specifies CASSMGLPQGQYF.

DNA for the CDR3: TGCAGTGCTAGACGAGGGGGCCGCAAGGCAAGCAATGAGCAGTTCTTC. Its translation is CSARRGGRKASNEQFF. V is TRBV20-1 and J is TRBJ2-1, with 7 nucleotides matching TRBD1. Losses at the gene ends were 2 bases for V and 6 bases for J; bases not matched to a gene: 13. Germline CDR1 and CDR2: DFQATT and SNEGSKA (reference sequence). The CDR3 runs to 16 residues.

CDR3 sequence reads: CASTGADTEAFF. The DNA of the CDR3 is TGTGCCAGCACAGGGGCTGACACTGAAGCTTTCTTT. The J gene is TRBJ1-1, the V gene TRBV7-7; TRBD1 is a possible D gene (6 bases). This CDR3 contains 12 residues. Trimming removed 7 bases at V and 3 bases at J, with 9 bases between. Germline CDR1 and CDR2: SSHAT and FNYEAQ (reference sequence).

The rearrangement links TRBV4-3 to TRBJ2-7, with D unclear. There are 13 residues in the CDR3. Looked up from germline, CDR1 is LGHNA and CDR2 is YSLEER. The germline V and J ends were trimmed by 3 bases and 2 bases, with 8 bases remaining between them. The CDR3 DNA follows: TGCGCCAGCAGCCAGAGAGTTGCCTACGAGCAGTACTTC. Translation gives CASSQRVAYEQYF.

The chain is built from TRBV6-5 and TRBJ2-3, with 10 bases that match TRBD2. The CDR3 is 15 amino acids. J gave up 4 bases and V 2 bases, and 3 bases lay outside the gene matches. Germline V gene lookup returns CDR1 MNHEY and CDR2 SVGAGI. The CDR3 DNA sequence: TGTGCCAGCAGTTACGCCGGGACTAGCGCAGATACGCAGTATTTT. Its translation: CASSYAGTSADTQYF.

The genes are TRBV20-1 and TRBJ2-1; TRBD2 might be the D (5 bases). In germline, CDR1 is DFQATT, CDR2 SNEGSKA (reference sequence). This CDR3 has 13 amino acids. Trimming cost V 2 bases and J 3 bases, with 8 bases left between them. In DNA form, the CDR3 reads TGCAGTGCTAGACTAGCCTTCTACAATGAGCAGTTCTTC. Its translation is CSARLAFYNEQFF.